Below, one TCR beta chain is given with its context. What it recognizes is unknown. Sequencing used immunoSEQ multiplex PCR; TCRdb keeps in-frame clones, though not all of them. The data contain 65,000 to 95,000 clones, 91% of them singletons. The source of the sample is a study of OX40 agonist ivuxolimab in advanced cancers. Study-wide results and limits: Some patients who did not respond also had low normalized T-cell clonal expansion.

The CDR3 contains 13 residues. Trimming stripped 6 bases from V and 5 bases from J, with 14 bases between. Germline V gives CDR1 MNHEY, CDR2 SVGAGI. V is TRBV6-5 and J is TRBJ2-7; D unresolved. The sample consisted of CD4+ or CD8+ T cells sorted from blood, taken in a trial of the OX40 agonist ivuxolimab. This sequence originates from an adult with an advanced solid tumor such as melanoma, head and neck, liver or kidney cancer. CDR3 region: CASRRKNRDEQYF. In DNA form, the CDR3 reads TGTGCCAGCAGGAGGAAGAATCGGGACGAGCAGTACTTC.